This T cell receptor beta chain comes out of a study of cytomegalovirus exposure and HLA in healthy donors. At the level of the study: In an early release, HLA-typed donors contributed some 82 million unique TCR sequences. Findings and limits, study-wide: An analysis was carried out at a later point. It showed that HLA-associated TCR beta chains were more clonally expanded than equally common non-associated chains. The authors listed some 160 TCR beta chains as cytomegalovirus-associated.

V was pared by 5 bases and J by 5 bases, with 12 bases between. Germline V gene lookup returns CDR1 SGHAT and CDR2 FQNNGV. The CDR3 consists of 13 residues. The PCR had 60 Vbeta and 13 Jbeta primers. Assay used: immunoSEQ multiplex PCR; TCRdb lists only in-frame clones, some missing. Here the sample spans approximately 130,000 clones, more than 65% being singletons. This clone was detected only once. Antigen specificity is unknown. Sequencing input: PBMCs. This receptor was identified in a young man in good health and CMV-seropositive. This rearrangement joins TRBV11-2 to TRBJ2-5; no clear D gene. CDR3 nucleotide sequence: TGTGCCAGCAGCCAATCTTCCGAGGAGACCCAGTACTTC. Protein product: CASSQSSEETQYF.